This T cell receptor beta chain is drawn from a study of Graves' ophthalmopathy and Graves' hyperthyroidism. This clonotype was detected many times. Its specificity is unknown. Study-level findings and limits: Among expanded thyroid clonotypes above 0.001 frequency, most also occurred in blood. Sensitivity of approximately 90% and specificity of 70% to 84% were achieved when a 13-signature model separated ophthalmopathy from stable hyperthyroidism. In predicting ophthalmopathy progression, the model reached about 71% sensitivity and 72.22% specificity.

The authors isolated PBMCs from 8 to 10 ml of fresh peripheral blood. Trimming removed 5 bases from V and 8 bases from J; junction bases left unmatched: 6. The CDR3 consists of 13 residues. Germline CDR1 and CDR2: SEHNR and FQNEAQ (reference sequence). The sequenced template was RNA, covering the TCR beta CDR3 region. In the first round, RT-PCR was carried out with HTBI primers, and a multiplex PCR formed the second round. TCRdb passed the multiplex PCR reads through MiXCR, listing each CDR3 protein once. The sample consists of about 210,000 distinct CDR3 sequences, 29% of them appearing once. The receptor comes from a man aged 50-59 years with Graves' ophthalmopathy. Sequenced material: peripheral blood. The V gene is TRBV7-9, the J gene TRBJ1-2; 9 bases map to TRBD1. The DNA for the CDR3 is TGTGCCAGCAGCAAAGGGACAGGGCGAGGCTACACCTTC. It codes for CASSKGTGRGYTF.